This TCR beta chain was observed in a study of blood T cell repertoires in COVID-19. Study as a whole: COVID-19 samples from acute and convalescent phases originated in the United States, Italy and Spain. Sources were T cells, B-cell-depleted T cells, or PBMCs; the material itself was cDNA or gDNA.

Source study methods: The assay estimated nucleated cells by amplifying reference gene primers. The assay was immunoSEQ multiplex PCR, and TCRdb's table has in-frame clones only and misses some. V, J and clone size were drawn from that table, and D and trimming were deduced from the DNA. The table lists roughly 700,000 clones, 75% to 90% of them singletons. J was trimmed by 6 bases and V by 3 bases; bases with no gene match: 9. The CDR3 totals 16 residues. The germline V gene encodes CDR1 MGHRA and CDR2 YSYEKL. The source of this sequence is a woman under 30 with acute or convalescent COVID-19. Sequencing was done on a sample of peripheral blood. V gene TRBV4-1 combines with J gene TRBJ2-2; TRBD1 aligns across 8 bases. The CDR3 nucleotides are TGCGCCAGCAGCCAGGGACAGGTGGTACCTTCCGGGGAGCTGTTTTTT. It specifies CASSQGQVVPSGELFF.